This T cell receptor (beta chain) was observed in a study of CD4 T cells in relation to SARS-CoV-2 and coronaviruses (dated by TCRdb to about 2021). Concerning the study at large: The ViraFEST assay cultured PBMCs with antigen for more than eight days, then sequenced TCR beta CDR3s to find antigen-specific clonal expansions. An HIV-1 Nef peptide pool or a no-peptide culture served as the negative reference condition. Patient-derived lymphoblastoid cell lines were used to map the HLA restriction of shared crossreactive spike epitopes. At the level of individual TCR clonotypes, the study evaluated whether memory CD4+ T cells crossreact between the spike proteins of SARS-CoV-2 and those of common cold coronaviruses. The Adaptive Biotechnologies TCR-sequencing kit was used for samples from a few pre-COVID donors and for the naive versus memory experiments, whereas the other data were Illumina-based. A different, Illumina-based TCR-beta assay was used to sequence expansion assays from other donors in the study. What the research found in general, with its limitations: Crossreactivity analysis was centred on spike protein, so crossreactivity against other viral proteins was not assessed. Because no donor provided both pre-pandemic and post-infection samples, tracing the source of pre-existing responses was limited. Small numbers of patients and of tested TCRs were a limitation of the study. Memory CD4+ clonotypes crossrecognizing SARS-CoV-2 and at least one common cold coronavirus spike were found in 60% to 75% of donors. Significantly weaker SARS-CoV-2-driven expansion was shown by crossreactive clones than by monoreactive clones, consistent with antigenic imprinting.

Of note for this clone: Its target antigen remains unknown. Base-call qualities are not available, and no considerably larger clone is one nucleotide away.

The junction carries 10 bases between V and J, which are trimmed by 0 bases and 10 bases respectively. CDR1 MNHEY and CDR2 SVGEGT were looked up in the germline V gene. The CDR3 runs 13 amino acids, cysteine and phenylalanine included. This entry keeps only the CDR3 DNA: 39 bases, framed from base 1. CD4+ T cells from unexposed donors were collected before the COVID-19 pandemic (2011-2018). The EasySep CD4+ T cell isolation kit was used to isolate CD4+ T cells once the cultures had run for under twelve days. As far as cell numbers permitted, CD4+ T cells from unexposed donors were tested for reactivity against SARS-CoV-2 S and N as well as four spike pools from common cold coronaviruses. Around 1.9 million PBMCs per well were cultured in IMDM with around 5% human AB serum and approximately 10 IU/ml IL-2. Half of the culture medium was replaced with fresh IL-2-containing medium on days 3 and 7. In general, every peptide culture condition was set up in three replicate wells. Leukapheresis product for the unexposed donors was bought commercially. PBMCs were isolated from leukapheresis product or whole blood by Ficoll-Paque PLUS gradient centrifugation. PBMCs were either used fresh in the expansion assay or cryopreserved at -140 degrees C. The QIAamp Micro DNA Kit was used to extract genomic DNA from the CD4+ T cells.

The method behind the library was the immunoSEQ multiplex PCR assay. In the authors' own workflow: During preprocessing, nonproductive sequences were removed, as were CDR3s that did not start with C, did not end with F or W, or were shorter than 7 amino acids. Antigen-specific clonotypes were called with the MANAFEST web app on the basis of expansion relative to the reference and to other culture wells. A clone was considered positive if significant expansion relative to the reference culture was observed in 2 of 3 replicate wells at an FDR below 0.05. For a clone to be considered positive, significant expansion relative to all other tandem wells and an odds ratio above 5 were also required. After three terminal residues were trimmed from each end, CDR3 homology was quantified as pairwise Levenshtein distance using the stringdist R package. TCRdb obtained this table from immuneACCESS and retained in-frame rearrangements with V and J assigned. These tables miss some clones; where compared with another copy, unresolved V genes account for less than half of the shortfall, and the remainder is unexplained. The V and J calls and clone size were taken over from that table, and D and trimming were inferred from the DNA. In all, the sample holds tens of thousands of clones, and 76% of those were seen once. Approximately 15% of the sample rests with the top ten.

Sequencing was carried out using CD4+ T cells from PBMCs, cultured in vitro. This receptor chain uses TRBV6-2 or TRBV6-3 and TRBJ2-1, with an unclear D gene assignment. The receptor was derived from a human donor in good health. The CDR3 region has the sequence CASSYSIGLEQFF. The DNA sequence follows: TGTGCCAGCAGTTACTCGATTGGTCTGGAGCAGTTCTTC.